The next 30 T cell receptor beta chains were all read from a single sample in a study of neurological immune-mediated disorders. TCRdb processed the 5' RACE reads anew with MiXCR; each CDR3 protein has one entry. The table records roughly 45,000 distinct CDR3 sequences, roughly 13% of them present only once. As for time point: longitudinal time-point 2. Sequencing was done on a sample of PBMCs. Receptors originate from a male donor with HTLV-1-associated myelopathy (HAM/TSP).

Ten or more counts support this clonotype. This sequence joins TRBV5-5 and TRBJ1-5; a possible D gene is TRBD1 (5 bases). The CDR3 covers 15 residues. V was shortened by 2 bases and J by 6 bases, with 15 bases between the two germline ends. The germline V gene has CDR1 SGHKS and CDR2 YYEKEE (reference sequence). In DNA, the CDR3 is TGTGCCAGCAGCTTTGCGGGGGGAGGCGGTCAGCCCCAGCATTTT. As protein: CASSFAGGGGQPQHF.

This clonotype appeared many times. The V gene is TRBV20-1, the J gene TRBJ1-1; 7 nucleotides align to TRBD1. The V gene end was trimmed by 6 bases and the J gene end by 3 bases; junction bases not matched to a gene: 7. The V gene's germline CDR1 is DFQATT and CDR2 SNEGSKA (reference sequence). The CDR3 runs 13 residues. Written as DNA, the CDR3 is TGCAGTGCAACACGACAGGGCCACACTGAAGCTTTCTTT. Protein sequence: CSATRQGHTEAFF.

Note on this clonotype: The conserved final phenylalanine or tryptophan is absent from the CDR3, which likely points to a read error. No DNA is shown, since the ends of the CDR3 on it are uncertain; the CDR3 is the one TCRdb lists. This chain links TRBV7-8 with TRBJ1-1; TRBD1, the table's D call, was not compared with the DNA. Both ends counted, the CDR3 spans 12 residues. Germline CDR1 and CDR2: SGHVS and FQNEAQ. The CDR3 region is CASSLGTGSTFL.

In this sample, this clonotype turned up many times. V and J are TRBV16 and TRBJ1-5; D is possibly TRBD1 (6 bases). V was pared by 6 bases and J by 3 bases, with 15 bases between. CDR3 length equals 15 residues. Germline lookup yields CDR1 KGHSY and CDR2 FQNENV. The CDR3 region has the DNA TGTGCCAGCAGTCACAGGGTAGTGATCAATCAGCCCCAGCATTTT. It is translated as CASSHRVVINQPQHF. The full variable domain, in which reference TRBV16 and TRBJ1-5 provide the parts outside the CDR3, is GEEVAQTPKHLVRGEGQKAKLYCAPIKGHSYVFWYQQVLKNEFKFLISFQNENVFDETGMPKERFSAKCLPNSPCSLEIQATKLEDSAVYFCASSHRVVINQPQHFGDGTRLSIL.

This clonotype is judged medium-sized. The J gene is TRBJ1-2, the V gene TRBV7-9, with unresolved D. Looked up from germline, CDR1 is SEHNR and CDR2 is FQNEAQ (reference sequence). V dropped 2 bases and J dropped 5 bases, with 3 bases sitting between them. The CDR3 has 11 residues. CDR3 sequence reads: CASSLSYGYTF. The DNA for the CDR3 is TGTGCCAGCAGCTTAAGTTATGGCTACACCTTC.

This clonotype was detected many times. The junction departs from the called germline gene at one end, perhaps through a read error. The chain joins TRBV7-9 to TRBJ2-1; D is unclear. The germline V gene has CDR1 SEHNR and CDR2 FQNEAQ (reference sequence). The CDR3 has 11 amino acids. The CDR3 DNA reads as TGTGCCAGCAGTTTAGTATGGGAGCAGTTCTTC. This gives the protein CASSLVWEQFF.

This clonotype was detected many times. The genes are TRBV5-1 and TRBJ2-5; 7 bases fit TRBD1. Germline CDR1 reads SGHRS; CDR2 reads YFSETQ. The CDR3 runs 16 residues. V was pared by 5 bases and J by 3 bases, with 13 bases of the junction left unmatched. The CDR3 protein is CASRDETTGTKETQYF. CDR3 nucleotide sequence: TGCGCCAGCAGGGACGAGACGACAGGGACCAAAGAGACCCAGTACTTC. Filled out from reference TRBV5-1 and TRBJ2-5, the complete variable domain reads KAGVTQTPRYLIKTRGQQVTLSCSPISGHRSVSWYQQTPGQGLQFLFEYFSETQRNKGNFPGRFSGRQFSNSRSEMNVSTLELGDSALYLCASRDETTGTKETQYFGPGTRLLVL.

This sequence joins TRBV5-5 and TRBJ1-1; D uncertain. The CDR3 runs 12 residues. The V and J ends lost 4 bases and 4 bases respectively, with 8 bases between them. CDR1 SGHKS and CDR2 YYEKEE come from the germline V gene (reference sequence). The CDR3 DNA reads as TGTGCCAGCAGCGTCCTTTTCACTGAAGCTTTCTTT. Its translation is CASSVLFTEAFF.

This clonotype was seen many times. This chain joins TRBV12-3 or TRBV12-4 and TRBJ1-1; D is unresolved. Trimming removed 5 bases at V and 10 bases at J, with 14 bases between. The CDR3 has 12 residues. CDR3 DNA sequence: TGTGCCAGCAGTCCGGACGGCTTAACAGCTTTCTTT. This sequence encodes CASSPDGLTAFF.

This clonotype is medium-sized by share. This rearrangement joins TRBV7-9 to TRBJ1-3; 8 bases align to TRBD1. This CDR3 comprises 16 residues. Per germline, CDR1 SEHNR and CDR2 FQNEAQ (reference sequence). Trimming at V came to 4 bases and at J to 2 bases, leaving 7 bases not matched to a gene. The CDR3 nucleotides read TGTGCCAGCAGCTACCTCTCAGGGGGCGCTGGAAACACCATATATTTT. Protein: CASSYLSGGAGNTIYF. The full variable domain, with the rest looked up from reference TRBV7-9 and TRBJ1-3, is DTGVSQNPRHKITKRGQNVTFRCDPISEHNRLYWYRQTLGQGPEFLTYFQNEAQLEKSRLLSDRFSAERPKGSFSTLEIQRTEQGDSAMYLCASSYLSGGAGNTIYFGEGSWLTVV.

The table lists this clonotype with many counts. The genes are TRBV28 and TRBJ1-5; D is possibly TRBD1 (6 bases). Trimming shortened V by 6 bases and J by 4 bases, and 16 bases separated the two germline ends. Looked up from germline, CDR1 is MDHEN and CDR2 is SYDVKM. This CDR3 has 15 residues. This chain's CDR3 is CASRRSGTTNQPQHF. In DNA, the CDR3 is TGTGCCAGCAGGCGGTCCGGGACAACTAATCAGCCCCAGCATTTT. The full variable domain, with the rest looked up from reference TRBV28 and TRBJ1-5, is DVKVTQSSRYLVKRTGEKVFLECVQDMDHENMFWYRQDPGLGLRLIYFSYDVKMKEKGDIPEGYSVSREKKERFSLILESASTNQTSMYLCASRRSGTTNQPQHFGDGTRLSIL.

This clonotype was counted ten times or more. This chain's CDR3 is CASSTRGAGSRETQYF. CDR3 sequence (DNA): TGTGCCAGCAGTACTAGAGGGGCAGGGAGTCGGGAGACCCAGTACTTC. This chain links TRBV28 with TRBJ2-5; D is perhaps TRBD1 or TRBD2 (5 bases each). The CDR3 runs 16 residues. The V gene lost 5 bases and the J gene lost 5 bases, with 21 bases spanning the gap. Germline CDR1 MDHEN, CDR2 SYDVKM.

At least ten counts were recorded for this clonotype. V and J are TRBV12-3 or TRBV12-4 and TRBJ2-3; D possibly matches TRBD1 or TRBD2 (5 bases each). The V and J ends lost 6 bases and 2 bases respectively, with 12 bases between them. The CDR3 is 14 residues long. The CDR3 is CASSRDRYTDTQYF. CDR3 nucleotide sequence: TGTGCCAGCAGCCGGGACCGCTACACAGATACGCAGTATTTT.

This clonotype appeared many times. The chain recombines TRBV5-1 with TRBJ1-1; 8 nucleotides agree with TRBD1. CDR1 SGHRS and CDR2 YFSETQ come from the germline V gene. V was pared by 4 bases and J by 4 bases, with 12 bases of the junction left unmatched. The CDR3 is 16 amino acids. Written as DNA, the CDR3 is TGCGCCAGCAGCACCGGGACAGGAGTCCGTGGCACTGAAGCTTTCTTT. Its protein product is CASSTGTGVRGTEAFF.

A remark on this clonotype: This may come from a read error, since a much larger clone is one base off. The gene calls are TRBV20-1 and TRBJ2-1; TRBD1 matches 8 bases. The V gene's germline CDR1 is DFQATT and CDR2 SNEGSKA (reference sequence). V was clipped by 6 bases and J by 3 bases; unmatched bases: 10. This CDR3 has 15 amino acids. For the CDR3, the DNA is TGCAGTGCCATGCAGGGCAGGGGGCTCTACAATGAGCAGTTCTTC. Residues: CSAMQGRGLYNEQFF.

This clonotype appeared many times. The CDR3 loop reads CASSLEGGRYGYTF. CDR3 in DNA: TGTGCCAGCAGCTTAGAGGGCGGGCGCTATGGCTACACCTTC. This chain links TRBV7-8 with TRBJ1-2; D gene ambiguous. Per germline, CDR1 SGHVS and CDR2 FQNEAQ. The CDR3 loop spans 14 amino acids. Deletions cut 1 base from V and 4 bases from J, with 10 bases between. The variable domain in full, with the rest retrieved from reference TRBV7-8 and TRBJ1-2, is GAGVSQSPRYKVAKRGQDVALRCDPISGHVSLFWYQQALGQGPEFLTYFQNEAQLDKSGLPSDRFFAERPEGSVSTLKIQRTQQEDSAVYLCASSLEGGRYGYTFGSGTRLTVV.

This clonotype was seen many times. The chain uses TRBV6-6 and TRBJ2-5; no clear D. The CDR3 length is 11 residues. The V gene's germline CDR1 is MNHNY and CDR2 SVGAGI (reference sequence). V was cut by 5 bases and J by 3 bases, with 4 bases left in between. This chain's CDR3 is CASSPKETQYF. The CDR3 nucleotides are TGTGCCAGCAGTCCAAAAGAGACCCAGTACTTC.

This clonotype was seen repeatedly, ten times or more. V is TRBV7-2 and J is TRBJ1-2, with D maybe TRBD1 (6 bases). The CDR3 has 12 amino acids. Trimming took off 6 bases at V and 8 bases at J, with 13 bases between the two ends. CDR1 SGHTA and CDR2 FQGNSA come from the germline V gene. Written as DNA, the CDR3 is TGTGCCAGCAGTCCCTCGGGGGCAGGCTACACCTTC. Its translation: CASSPSGAGYTF.

This clonotype was observed at least ten times. This chain links TRBV15 with TRBJ2-5, with TRBD1 identical over 9 bases. Germline-derived CDR1 and CDR2 are LNHNV and YYDKDF (reference sequence). J was trimmed by 1 base and V by 1 base; bases with no gene match: 4. This CDR3 has 16 residues. DNA of the CDR3: TGTGCCACCAGCAGAGGTGGGACAGGGCCCCAAGAGACCCAGTACTTC. Amino acid sequence: CATSRGGTGPQETQYF.

There are many counts of this clonotype. The genes are TRBV5-1 and TRBJ2-1, with 7 bases aligning to TRBD2. V trimming: 7 bases; J trimming: 7 bases; junction bases outside the gene matches: 11. The CDR3 spans 14 residues. CDR1 SGHRS and CDR2 YFSETQ come from the germline V gene. CDR3: CASLGSGPENEQFF. The CDR3, as DNA: TGCGCCAGCCTGGGTAGCGGGCCAGAGAATGAGCAGTTCTTC.

This clonotype occurred many times. The chain has TRBV5-1 and TRBJ2-3; 7 bases are shared with TRBD1. The CDR3 totals 15 residues. CDR1 SGHRS and CDR2 YFSETQ come from the germline V gene. Losses at the gene ends were 2 bases for V and 2 bases for J; bases not matched to a gene: 5. CDR3 in amino acids: CASSFGQVFTDTQYF. The CDR3 bases are TGCGCCAGCAGCTTCGGACAGGTCTTCACAGATACGCAGTATTTT.

This clonotype was detected many times. The chain is built from TRBV10-3 and TRBJ2-6, with TRBD1 matching over 7 bases. The CDR3 is 15 residues long. Germline V CDR1 and CDR2: ENHRY, SYGVKD. J gave up 1 base and V 8 bases, and 5 bases lay outside the gene matches. CDR3 sequence reads: CAIGQTGSGANVLTF. In nucleotides, the CDR3 is TGTGCCATCGGCCAGACAGGGTCTGGGGCCAACGTCCTGACTTTC.

At least ten counts were recorded for this clonotype. V usage is TRBV29-1 and J usage is TRBJ2-2, with D uncertain. V was cut by 0 bases and J by 1 base, with 12 bases left in between. Germline V gene data show CDR1 as SQVTM and CDR2 as ANQGSEA. This CDR3 comprises 16 residues. CDR3 coding DNA: TGCAGCGTTGAAGATCCCGGCGTGGGGAACACCGGGGAGCTGTTTTTT. It yields the protein CSVEDPGVGNTGELFF.

In this sample, this clonotype turned up many times. V and J are TRBV27 and TRBJ1-4; D might be TRBD1 (5 bases). Germline CDR1 MNHEY, CDR2 SMNVEV (reference sequence). Trimming left V 2 bases short and J 10 bases short, with 5 bases between. The CDR3 sequence is 11 residues long. The CDR3 here is CASSLGGKLFF. Here the CDR3 DNA reads TGTGCCAGCAGTTTAGGGGGAAAACTGTTTTTT.

This clonotype was seen at least ten times. V and J are TRBV20-1 and TRBJ1-1, with D perhaps matching TRBD1 (5 bases). Germline values: CDR1 DFQATT, CDR2 SNEGSKA (reference sequence). The CDR3 has 12 residues. Trimming pared 3 bases from V and 4 bases from J, leaving 9 bases between. CDR3 residues: CSASLGGTEAFF. The CDR3 DNA is TGCAGTGCTAGCCTGGGGGGCACTGAAGCTTTCTTT.

This clonotype was counted ten times or more. The chain is built from TRBV7-6 and TRBJ1-4; D unresolved. V lost 4 bases and J lost 5, with 20 bases in between. Germline V gene data show CDR1 as SGHVS and CDR2 as FNYEAQ. There are 17 residues in the CDR3. This CDR3 reads CASSSPADTEENEKLFF. CDR3 in DNA: TGTGCCAGCAGCTCCCCGGCCGACACCGAAGAAAATGAAAAACTGTTTTTT.

This clonotype has at least ten counts. V is TRBV4-3 and J is TRBJ2-7; D might be TRBD2 (6 bases). This CDR3 comprises 15 residues. Per the germline V gene, CDR1 is LGHNA and CDR2 is YSLEER. The V end was cut by 1 base, the J end by 0 bases, with 10 bases between. The CDR3 nucleotides read TGCGCCAGCAGCCAAGGGGCGGGGAGCTCCTACGAGCAGTACTTC. The encoded protein is CASSQGAGSSYEQYF.

There are many counts of this clonotype. The genes are TRBV20-1 and TRBJ1-6; D is unresolved. The V end lost 5 bases, the J end lost 7 bases, and 18 bases lay between the germline ends. This CDR3 contains 15 residues. Germline V gene lookup returns CDR1 DFQATT and CDR2 SNEGSKA (reference sequence). The CDR3 bases are TGCAGTGCTGCTGACACGACACCTGGAAATTCACCCCTCCACTTT. Amino acid sequence: CSAADTTPGNSPLHF.

V usage is TRBV20-1 and J usage is TRBJ2-7, with 8 bases identical to TRBD1. CDR3 size: 14 residues. V lost 6 bases to trimming and J lost 7 bases; unmatched junction nucleotides: 14. The V gene's germline CDR1 is DFQATT and CDR2 SNEGSKA (reference sequence). CDR3 residues: CSAQQGASVEEQYF. The CDR3, as DNA: TGCAGTGCCCAGCAGGGGGCCTCCGTCGAGGAGCAGTACTTC.

This clonotype was seen at least ten times. This chain connects TRBV3-1 to TRBJ2-5, with 8 bases that match TRBD1. Germline CDR1 is LGHDT and CDR2 is YNNKEL (reference sequence). J lost 7 bases, V lost 5 bases, and 6 bases had no gene match. The CDR3 has 13 residues. CDR3: CASSYDRGGTQYF. CDR3 bases: TGTGCCAGCAGCTACGACAGGGGAGGGACCCAGTACTTC.